Presented here are 5 T cell receptor beta chains from one specimen sequenced in a study of cytomegalovirus exposure and HLA in healthy donors. Method: immunoSEQ multiplex PCR; TCRdb's copy keeps in-frame clones and lacks some. The sample consists of 220,000 or so clones, around 80% of them appearing once. The sequencing sample was made of PBMCs. These receptors were taken from a woman aged 25-40 years in good health and CMV-seropositive.

The chain recombines TRBV6-5 with TRBJ1-3; D ambiguous. Germline V lookup: CDR1 MNHEY, CDR2 SVGAGI. V was shortened by 2 bases and J by 4 bases, with 9 bases between the two germline ends. The CDR3 length is 14 residues. The CDR3 loop reads CASSYGVGGNTIYF. The DNA for the CDR3 is TGTGCCAGCAGTTACGGGGTGGGAGGAAACACCATATATTTT.

The chain uses TRBV10-3 and TRBJ1-1; 7 nucleotides agree with TRBD1. Germline V gene sequence: CDR1 ENHRY, CDR2 SYGVKD. CDR3 length equals 17 residues. The V gene end was trimmed by 4 bases and the J gene end by 2 bases; junction bases not matched to a gene: 13. The CDR3 region is CAISANEGAGINTEAFF. The CDR3 nucleotides are TGTGCCATCAGTGCAAACGAGGGGGCAGGAATTAACACTGAAGCTTTCTTT.

This clone has just a few counts. This sequence joins TRBV4-2 and TRBJ1-1, with 7 bases fitting TRBD1. CDR3 length equals 14 residues. The junction had 6 bases not matched to a gene; V was cut back by 4 bases and J by 4 bases. Germline V CDR1 and CDR2: LGHNA, YNFKEQ. The CDR3 DNA sequence: TGTGCCAGCAGCCCGCAGGGGGAGAGCACTGAAGCTTTCTTT. Translation: CASSPQGESTEAFF.

The chain joins TRBV5-1 to TRBJ2-3; 11 nucleotides line up with TRBD2. The germline V gene has CDR1 SGHRS and CDR2 YFSETQ. This CDR3 has 17 residues. The V gene end was trimmed by 3 bases and the J gene end by 3 bases; junction bases not matched to a gene: 9. CDR3: CASSSGRGTSGTDTQYF. The CDR3 DNA sequence: TGCGCCAGCAGCTCCGGTCGGGGGACTAGCGGAACAGATACGCAGTATTTT.

The chain couples TRBV18 to TRBJ2-5, with no clear D. The germline V gene has CDR1 KGHSH and CDR2 LQKENI. Trimming shortened V by 3 bases and J by 3 bases, and 11 bases separated the two germline ends. The CDR3 contains 14 residues. CDR3 residues: CASSPLGVEETQYF. CDR3 DNA: TGTGCCAGCTCACCCCTAGGTGTTGAAGAGACCCAGTACTTC.